The 21 T cell receptor beta chains given below trace back to one sample, sequenced in a study of shared clonotypes between healthy human individuals. Libraries were prepared by immunoSEQ multiplex PCR; TCRdb keeps only in-frame clonotypes and omits some of them. Here the sample spans 2 million to 2.5 million clones, about 92% being singletons. The sample taken for sequencing was naive CD4+ T cells from PBMCs. Subset: CD45RA+ positively selected. All receptors derive from a man aged 18 to 29 in good health. Some clones in this sample may be carry-over from other donors' samples.

The V and J genes are TRBV7-8 and TRBJ1-2; D remains ambiguous. The CDR3 runs to 13 residues. The ends were cut back, 2 bases at V and 8 bases at J, with 12 bases in the middle. Germline-derived CDR1 and CDR2 are SGHVS and FQNEAQ. CDR3: CASSLLTSGGYTF. The CDR3 bases are TGTGCCAGCAGCTTACTGACCTCGGGCGGCTACACCTTC. The full variable domain, with the rest looked up from reference TRBV7-8 and TRBJ1-2, is GAGVSQSPRYKVAKRGQDVALRCDPISGHVSLFWYQQALGQGPEFLTYFQNEAQLDKSGLPSDRFFAERPEGSVSTLKIQRTQQEDSAVYLCASSLLTSGGYTFGSGTRLTVV.

As concerns this clone: The same CDR3 is also encoded by other DNA sequences in this sample. The chain uses TRBV18 and TRBJ1-5, with 10 nucleotides matching TRBD1. The V segment lost 0 bases and the J segment 6 bases; nucleotides outside the gene matches: 2. This CDR3 contains 15 residues. Germline V gene lookup returns CDR1 KGHSH and CDR2 LQKENI. The CDR3, as DNA: TGTGCCAGCTCACCACCAGGACAGGGGGGTCAGCCCCAGCATTTT. It translates to CASSPPGQGGQPQHF.

The chain is built from TRBV28 and TRBJ1-1; 7 bases match TRBD1. CDR1 MDHEN and CDR2 SYDVKM come from the germline V gene. This CDR3 has 11 amino acids. The junction had 5 bases not matched to a gene; V was cut back by 5 bases and J by 11 bases. This chain's CDR3 is CASSPQGGAFF. In DNA, the CDR3 is TGTGCCAGCAGTCCTCAGGGGGGCGCTTTCTTT.

The genes are TRBV7-9 and TRBJ1-4, with D maybe TRBD1 (6 bases). The ends were cut back, 5 bases at V and 7 bases at J, with 14 bases in the middle. This CDR3 comprises 14 residues. Germline CDR1 reads SEHNR; CDR2 reads FQNEAQ (reference sequence). The CDR3 is CASSASGEAEKLFF. In DNA, the CDR3 is TGTGCCAGCAGCGCCTCAGGGGAGGCTGAAAAACTGTTTTTT.

This rearrangement joins TRBV6-1 to TRBJ2-3, with a weak D call TRBD1 (6 bases). CDR1 is MNHNS and CDR2 is SASEGT in the germline V gene. Trimming stripped 5 bases from V and 6 bases from J, with 15 bases between. The CDR3 is 14 residues long. The CDR3 sequence is CASSRDRWGDTQYF. CDR3 in DNA: TGTGCCAGCAGTCGAGACAGGTGGGGTGATACGCAGTATTTT.

The chain carries TRBV7-2 and TRBJ2-1; 14 bases match TRBD2. CDR3 size: 16 residues. Germline V gives CDR1 SGHTA, CDR2 FQGNSA. V lost 1 base to trimming and J lost 8 bases; unmatched junction nucleotides: 4. The CDR3 loop is CASSLVGTSGSDEQFF. The CDR3 bases are TGTGCCAGCAGCTTAGTTGGGACTAGCGGGAGCGATGAGCAGTTCTTC.

The chain has TRBV6-5 and TRBJ2-1; D may be TRBD1 or TRBD2 (5 bases each). CDR3 length: 13 residues. V shed 10 bases and J shed 2 bases, with 12 bases lying between them. Germline V CDR1 and CDR2: MNHEY, SVGAGI. The CDR3 bases are TGTGCCATAGGGGTGGAGGCCTACAATGAGCAGTTCTTC. This gives the protein CAIGVEAYNEQFF.

The V and J genes are TRBV7-8 and TRBJ1-1; D gene uncertain. The CDR3 spans 13 residues. Per germline, CDR1 SGHVS and CDR2 FQNEAQ. The V end lost 0 bases, the J end lost 10 bases, and 12 bases lay between the germline ends. The CDR3 coding sequence is TGTGCCAGCAGCTTAGCGGAGGGCCGGGCAGCTTTCTTT. Protein product: CASSLAEGRAAFF. Full variable domain (missing parts from reference TRBV7-8 and TRBJ1-1): GAGVSQSPRYKVAKRGQDVALRCDPISGHVSLFWYQQALGQGPEFLTYFQNEAQLDKSGLPSDRFFAERPEGSVSTLKIQRTQQEDSAVYLCASSLAEGRAAFFGQGTRLTVV.

Concerning this clone itself: This sample includes further DNA sequences coding for the same CDR3. This chain uses TRBV11-2 with TRBJ2-7; D is unclear. Trimming took off 1 base at V and 2 bases at J, with 3 bases between the two ends. Germline lookup yields CDR1 SGHAT and CDR2 FQNNGV. The CDR3 is 12 residues long. CDR3 sequence reads: CASSLGAYEQYF. The CDR3 DNA reads as TGTGCCAGCAGCTTAGGAGCCTACGAGCAGTACTTC.

This chain joins TRBV11-2 and TRBJ2-4; 11 bases align to TRBD1. V gave up 4 bases and J gave up 1 base; unmatched junction bases: 3. The CDR3 is 16 residues long. Germline V gene lookup returns CDR1 SGHAT and CDR2 FQNNGV. The DNA for the CDR3 is TGTGCCAGCAGCTGGACAGGGGGCACGGCCAAAAACATTCAGTACTTC. Its translation is CASSWTGGTAKNIQYF.

The chain employs TRBV10-3 and TRBJ2-7, with 7 bases fitting TRBD1. V trimming: 2 bases; J trimming: 3 bases; junction bases outside the gene matches: 4. This CDR3 is 14 amino acids long. Germline CDR1 and CDR2: ENHRY and SYGVKD. CDR3: CAISERQGSYEQYF. For the CDR3, the DNA is TGTGCCATCAGTGAGCGACAGGGAAGCTACGAGCAGTACTTC.

This rearrangement joins TRBV28 to TRBJ2-7, with D tentatively TRBD1 (8 bases). Trimming stripped 4 bases from V and 3 bases from J, with 22 bases between. Germline CDR1 reads MDHEN; CDR2 reads SYDVKM. The CDR3 is made up of 17 amino acids. The CDR3 DNA follows: TGTGCCAGCAGTTGGAGAGCGGGACAGGTCATCCACTACGAGCAGTACTTC. Protein product: CASSWRAGQVIHYEQYF.

This clone was observed a single time. Within the sample, other DNA sequences also encode this same CDR3. The chain recombines TRBV6-1 with TRBJ2-7, with D maybe TRBD1 (6 bases). Trimming left V 5 bases short and J 0 bases short, with 11 bases between. CDR1 and CDR2 from the germline V gene are MNHNS and SASEGT. The CDR3 spans 14 residues. The chain's CDR3 is CASSPDRSSYEQYF. The CDR3 DNA follows: TGTGCCAGCAGTCCCGACAGGAGCTCCTACGAGCAGTACTTC.

This clone appeared a single time. The chain recombines TRBV4-1 with TRBJ2-5, with D possibly matching TRBD1 (7 bases). V was pared by 4 bases and J by 5 bases, with 20 bases between. The CDR3 extends over 16 amino acids. CDR1 is MGHRA, CDR2 YSYEKL, per germline. This chain's CDR3 is CASSRRDSGPLETQYF. CDR3 DNA: TGCGCCAGCAGCCGGAGGGACAGCGGGCCCTTGGAGACCCAGTACTTC.

With respect to this clone: The sample has other DNA sequences that encode this CDR3 too. V usage is TRBV28 and J usage is TRBJ1-1; D gene uncertain. CDR1 is MDHEN, CDR2 SYDVKM, per germline. CDR3 size: 13 residues. Trimming removed 6 bases at V and 1 base at J, with 9 bases between. The CDR3 here is CASSPPGNTEAFF. The CDR3 region has the DNA TGTGCCAGCAGCCCCCCGGGGAACACTGAAGCTTTCTTT.

The J gene is TRBJ2-1, the V gene TRBV7-3, with 9 bases aligning to TRBD1. In germline, CDR1 is SGHTA, CDR2 FQGTGA. The CDR3 covers 13 residues. The V gene end was trimmed by 4 bases and the J gene end by 7 bases; junction bases not matched to a gene: 2. The CDR3 DNA sequence: TGTGCCAGCAGCTCAGGACAGGGGAATGAGCAGTTCTTC. This codes for CASSSGQGNEQFF.

The chain couples TRBV2 to TRBJ2-2; 7 bases align to TRBD2. This CDR3 contains 15 residues. Germline V lookup: CDR1 SNHLY, CDR2 FYNNEI. J was trimmed by 6 bases and V by 6 bases; bases with no gene match: 10. The CDR3 loop reads CASRGGSDVAGELFF. The CDR3 DNA reads TGTGCCAGCAGAGGCGGGAGCGATGTGGCCGGGGAGCTGTTTTTT.

The chain uses TRBV9 and TRBJ2-7; 11 bases match TRBD2. The ends lost 5 bases at V and 0 bases at J; junction bases unmatched: 16. The germline V gene encodes CDR1 SGDLS and CDR2 YYNGEE. The CDR3 totals 19 residues. CDR3 coding DNA: TGTGCCAGCAGACGGGTCAGTAGCGGGAGGGCCGCACCCTCCTACGAGCAGTACTTC. Its translation is CASRRVSSGRAAPSYEQYF.

V usage is TRBV7-3 and J usage is TRBJ2-1, with 8 nucleotides matching TRBD2. V shed 1 base and J 8 bases; nucleotides not matched to a gene: 10. The CDR3 runs to 16 residues. CDR1 SGHTA and CDR2 FQGTGA come from the germline V gene. Written as DNA, the CDR3 is TGTGCCAGCAGCTTAATGGGTGGACTAGCTTTCGATGAGCAGTTCTTC. It is translated as CASSLMGGLAFDEQFF.

The sample holds one count of this clone. This chain connects TRBV14 to TRBJ2-6; TRBD1 agrees at 9 bases. The CDR3 is made up of 17 amino acids. V gave up 4 bases and J gave up 3 bases; unmatched junction bases: 7. Germline CDR1 is SGHDN and CDR2 is FVKESK. The CDR3 region has the DNA TGTGCCAGCAGCCCCCTACAGGGGGCGGGTGGGGCCAACGTCCTGACTTTC. This codes for CASSPLQGAGGANVLTF.

This rearrangement joins TRBV7-3 to TRBJ2-2; D is unresolved. The V and J ends lost 5 bases and 5 bases respectively, with 9 bases between them. There are 13 residues in the CDR3. Germline CDR1 reads SGHTA; CDR2 reads FQGTGA. This CDR3 is CASSPIVTGELFF. The DNA for the CDR3 is TGTGCCAGCAGCCCGATAGTGACCGGGGAGCTGTTTTTT. Full variable domain (remainder filled in from reference TRBV7-3 and TRBJ2-2): GAGVSQTPSNKVTEKGKYVELRCDPISGHTALYWYRQSLGQGPEFLIYFQGTGAADDSGLPNDRFFAVRPEGSVSTLKIQRTERGDSAVYLCASSPIVTGELFFGEGSRLTVL.